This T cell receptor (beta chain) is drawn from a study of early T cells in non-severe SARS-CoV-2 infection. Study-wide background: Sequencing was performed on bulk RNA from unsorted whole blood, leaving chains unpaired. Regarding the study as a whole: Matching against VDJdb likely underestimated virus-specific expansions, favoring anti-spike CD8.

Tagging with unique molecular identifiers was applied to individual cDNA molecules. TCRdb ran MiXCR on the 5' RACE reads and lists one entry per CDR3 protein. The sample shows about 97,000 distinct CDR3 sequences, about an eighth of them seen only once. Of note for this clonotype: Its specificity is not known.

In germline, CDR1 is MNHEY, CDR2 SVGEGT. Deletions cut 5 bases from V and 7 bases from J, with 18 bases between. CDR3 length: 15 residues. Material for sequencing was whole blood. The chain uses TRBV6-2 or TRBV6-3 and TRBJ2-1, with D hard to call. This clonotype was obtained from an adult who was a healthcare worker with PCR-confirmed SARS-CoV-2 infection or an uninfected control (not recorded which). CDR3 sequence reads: CASSTRLAGANEQFF. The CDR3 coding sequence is TGTGCCAGCAGTACGCGGTTAGCTGGCGCGAATGAGCAGTTCTTC.